The 14 T cell receptor beta chains below come from one sample, sequenced in a study of T cell responses to AZD1222 COVID-19 vaccine. Using immunoSEQ multiplex PCR, the repertoire was profiled, and TCRdb retains in-frame clones only, with some absent. Among about 160,000 clones listed, 85% to 95% were seen once. Sequenced material: peripheral blood, taken on day 0 of AZD1222 vaccination. These receptors all stem from an adult in good health.

This chain connects TRBV10-3 to TRBJ1-5, with TRBD1 as a possible D gene (6 bases). Trimming removed 6 bases at V and 3 bases at J, with 12 bases between. From germline, CDR1 is ENHRY and CDR2 SYGVKD. The CDR3 covers 14 residues. As DNA, the CDR3 is TGTGCCATCAGCTACGGGGACATCAATCAGCCCCAGCATTTT. As protein: CAISYGDINQPQHF.

This clone appeared once. The chain combines TRBV4-1 with TRBJ2-7, with no clear D. Germline V gene lookup returns CDR1 MGHRA and CDR2 YSYEKL. This CDR3 has 11 residues. The V end was cut by 0 bases, the J end by 6 bases, with 3 bases between. Here the CDR3 DNA reads TGCGCCAGCAGCCAAGATCGCGAGCAGTACTTC. Its protein product is CASSQDREQYF.

This chain uses TRBV28 with TRBJ2-5; a possible D gene is TRBD2 (5 bases). Germline CDR1 and CDR2: MDHEN and SYDVKM. Trimming left V 6 bases short and J 3 bases short, with 14 bases between. This CDR3 spans 14 amino acids. CDR3 nucleotide sequence: TGTGCCAGCAGCCATGGCGGGTTTAAAGAGACCCAGTACTTC. Protein sequence: CASSHGGFKETQYF.

V usage is TRBV28 and J usage is TRBJ1-5, with 7 positions matching TRBD1. The CDR3 spans 14 residues. Losses at the gene ends were 8 bases for V and 6 bases for J; bases not matched to a gene: 10. The V gene's germline CDR1 is MDHEN and CDR2 SYDVKM. The CDR3 region is CASLQGGSGQPQHF. DNA of the CDR3: TGTGCCAGCCTTCAGGGGGGGAGCGGTCAGCCCCAGCATTTT.

The chain is built from TRBV5-1 and TRBJ1-2; 9 bases map to TRBD1. The ends lost 3 bases at V and 2 bases at J; junction bases unmatched: 14. CDR3 size: 18 residues. Germline V gives CDR1 SGHRS, CDR2 YFSETQ. CDR3 DNA: TGCGCCAGCAGCTCACCGGGACAGGGCTCGTTACAGAACTATGGCTACACCTTC. This codes for CASSSPGQGSLQNYGYTF.

V usage is TRBV5-8 and J usage is TRBJ1-1, with D perhaps TRBD1 (6 bases). The CDR3 is 15 residues long. V lost 2 bases, J lost 2 bases, and 13 bases lay in between. The germline CDR1 and CDR2 sequences are SGHTS and YDEGEE. The CDR3 bases are TGTGCCAGCAGCTTTAGGGGGACACCAAACACTGAAGCTTTCTTT. Protein product: CASSFRGTPNTEAFF.

This clone appeared a single time. The rearrangement uses TRBV4-1 and TRBJ1-2; 7 nucleotides align to TRBD1. CDR1 and CDR2 (germline): MGHRA, YSYEKL. The CDR3 has 15 amino acids. V trimming: 0 bases; J trimming: 4 bases; junction bases outside the gene matches: 5. The CDR3 nucleotides read TGCGCCAGCAGCCAAGACAGGGGGGCTTCCTATGGCTACACCTTC. Translated: CASSQDRGASYGYTF.

In its sample, this clone was seen a few times. The chain combines TRBV7-2 with TRBJ2-3; possible D gene TRBD1, 5 bases. The length of the CDR3 is 13 residues. Germline assignment: CDR1 SGHTA and CDR2 FQGNSA. The ends were cut back, 4 bases at V and 8 bases at J, with 13 bases in the middle. The CDR3 region has the DNA TGTGCCAGCAGCTCGCCAGGGCAAGGTACGCAGTATTTT. It yields the protein CASSSPGQGTQYF.

The chain carries TRBV7-2 and TRBJ2-3; 11 bases align to TRBD2. The V gene end was trimmed by 4 bases and the J gene end by 1 base; junction bases not matched to a gene: 13. The CDR3 contains 19 residues. The germline CDR1 and CDR2 sequences are SGHTA and FQGNSA. The CDR3 sequence: CASSSELAGVLNRTDTQYF. The DNA for the CDR3 is TGTGCCAGCAGCTCGGAACTAGCGGGGGTCCTAAATCGCACAGATACGCAGTATTTT.

J is TRBJ1-5 and V is TRBV6-2 or TRBV6-3; D unresolved. Germline V gene data show CDR1 as MNHEY and CDR2 as SVGEGT. V lost 5 bases and J 7 bases, leaving 12 bases between the germline ends. This CDR3 has 13 amino acids. CDR3 nucleotide sequence: TGTGCCAGCAGTCCCCGAAGCCCCCAGCCCCAGCATTTT. Translation: CASSPRSPQPQHF.

The chain employs TRBV18 and TRBJ1-4, with 10 bases that match TRBD1. Losses at the gene ends were 2 bases for V and 6 bases for J; bases not matched to a gene: 3. CDR3 length: 15 amino acids. The germline V gene encodes CDR1 KGHSH and CDR2 LQKENI. As DNA, the CDR3 is TGTGCCAGCTCACCAACCGGGACAGGGGATGAAAAACTGTTTTTT. Its protein product is CASSPTGTGDEKLFF.

This clone is a singleton in its sample. This sequence joins TRBV10-3 and TRBJ2-7; 9 bases agree with TRBD1. CDR1 is ENHRY, CDR2 SYGVKD, per germline. Trimming took 0 bases from V and 1 from J; bases not matched to a gene: 1. The CDR3 has 15 residues. The CDR3 sequence is CAISESGQGSYEQYF. CDR3 coding DNA: TGTGCCATCAGTGAGTCGGGACAGGGATCCTACGAGCAGTACTTC.

J is TRBJ1-2 and V is TRBV11-1, with D tentatively TRBD1 (5 bases). The CDR3 runs to 15 residues. Trimming left V 5 bases short and J 5 bases short, with 18 bases between. Germline values: CDR1 SGHAT, CDR2 FQDESV (reference sequence). CDR3 in amino acids: CASSDEVAGNYGYTF. CDR3 DNA: TGTGCCAGCAGCGACGAGGTGGCAGGGAATTATGGCTACACCTTC.

CDR3 nucleotide sequence: TGTGCCAGCAGCCCGAAAGAGGGACCCCTCGACACCGGGGAGCTGTTTTTT. Its translation: CASSPKEGPLDTGELFF. This chain joins TRBV7-7 and TRBJ2-2; either TRBD1 or TRBD2 may supply D (5 bases each). V lost 5 bases and J 3 bases, leaving 19 bases between the germline ends. The CDR3 sequence is 17 residues long. CDR1 is SSHAT, CDR2 FNYEAQ, per germline (reference sequence).